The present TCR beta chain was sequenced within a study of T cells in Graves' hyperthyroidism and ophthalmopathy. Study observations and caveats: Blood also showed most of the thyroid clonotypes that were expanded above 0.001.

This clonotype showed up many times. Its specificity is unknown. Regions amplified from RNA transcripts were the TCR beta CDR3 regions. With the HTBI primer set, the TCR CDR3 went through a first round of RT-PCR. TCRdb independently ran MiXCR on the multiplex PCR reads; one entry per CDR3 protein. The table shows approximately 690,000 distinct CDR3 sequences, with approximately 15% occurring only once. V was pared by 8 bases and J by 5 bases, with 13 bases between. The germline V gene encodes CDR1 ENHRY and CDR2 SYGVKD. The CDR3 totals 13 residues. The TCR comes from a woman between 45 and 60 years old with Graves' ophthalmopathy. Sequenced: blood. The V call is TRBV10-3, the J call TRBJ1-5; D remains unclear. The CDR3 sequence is CAIGRAEDQPQHF. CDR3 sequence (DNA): TGTGCCATCGGTCGGGCCGAGGATCAGCCCCAGCATTTT.